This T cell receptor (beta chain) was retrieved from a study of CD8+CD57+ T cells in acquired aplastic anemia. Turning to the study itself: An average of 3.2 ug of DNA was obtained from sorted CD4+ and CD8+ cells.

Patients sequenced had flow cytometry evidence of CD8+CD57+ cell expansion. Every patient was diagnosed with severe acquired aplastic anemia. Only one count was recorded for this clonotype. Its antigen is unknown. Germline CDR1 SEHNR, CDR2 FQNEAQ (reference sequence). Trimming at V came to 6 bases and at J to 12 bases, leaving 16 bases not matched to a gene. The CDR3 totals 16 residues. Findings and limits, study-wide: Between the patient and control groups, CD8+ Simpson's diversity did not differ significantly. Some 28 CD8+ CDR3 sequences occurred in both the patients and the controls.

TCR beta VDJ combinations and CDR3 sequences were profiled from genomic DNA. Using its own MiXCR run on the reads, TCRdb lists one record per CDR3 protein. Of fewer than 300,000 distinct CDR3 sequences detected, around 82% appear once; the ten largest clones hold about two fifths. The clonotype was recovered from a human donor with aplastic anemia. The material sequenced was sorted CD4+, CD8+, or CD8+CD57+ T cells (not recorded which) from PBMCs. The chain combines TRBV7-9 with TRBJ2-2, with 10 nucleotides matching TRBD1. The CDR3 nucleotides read TGTGCCAGCAGTCATGGTCGACAGGGGGCCCCCGAGCAGCTGTTTTTT. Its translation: CASSHGRQGAPEQLFF.